The rows below give T cell receptor beta chains drawn from one sample of a study of vaccination and CD4 T cells after COVID-19. TCRdb reprocessed the PCR reads via MiXCR and lists one record per CDR3 protein. The profile shows 26,000 or so distinct CDR3 sequences, about 54% of them singletons. This specimen consisted of CD4+ T cells from blood, obtained about 7 months after SARS-CoV-2 vaccination. The receptor source for this set is a human donor who had recovered from COVID-19. Each CDR3 is given without its conserved first and last residue. Each record gives: V gene, clone size, CDR3 protein. Some rows have no size entry. The others give once, few or many, or a class for an expanded clone.

V gene: TRBV6-1
clone size: NA
CDR3 protein: ASRSERLAGTQETQY

V gene: TRBV19
clone size: NA
CDR3 protein: ASSSREQLNTEAF

V gene: TRBV25-1
clone size: few
CDR3 protein: ASSEGMTGNQPQH

V gene: TRBV25-1
clone size: NA
CDR3 protein: ASSGTTTDTQY

V gene: TRBV19
clone size: NA
CDR3 protein: ASRTGDNQPQH

V gene: TRBV20-1
clone size: NA
CDR3 protein: SAPVWRDSPLH

V gene: TRBV20-1
clone size: few
CDR3 protein: SARGAGREADTQY

V gene: TRBV27
clone size: few
CDR3 protein: ASSLYRDLYNTGELF

V gene: TRBV30
clone size: NA
CDR3 protein: AWSANTRNEQY

V gene: TRBV5-6
clone size: NA
CDR3 protein: ASSQGKGRTASTDTQY

V gene: TRBV6-5
clone size: few
CDR3 protein: ASSYSPGLAGGTYEQY

V gene: TRBV19
clone size: NA
CDR3 protein: ASSRGGTSKNIQY

V gene: TRBV10-2
clone size: NA
CDR3 protein: ASRLSGERVYEQY

V gene: TRBV6-1
clone size: NA
CDR3 protein: AIAPGWDTGELF

V gene: TRBV28
clone size: few
CDR3 protein: ASSGDRGLRTQY

V gene: TRBV7-2
clone size: once
CDR3 protein: ASRQDSNQPQH

V gene: TRBV7-9
clone size: few
CDR3 protein: ASSLGQGPDGYT

V gene: TRBV20-1
clone size: once
CDR3 protein: SARDPLGEQF

V gene: TRBV19
clone size: NA
CDR3 protein: ASSISSYNEQF

V gene: TRBV6-1
clone size: NA
CDR3 protein: ASSVPAGTYEQY

V gene: TRBV7-6
clone size: few
CDR3 protein: ASSLGWAASGSRNNEQF

V gene: TRBV30
clone size: NA
CDR3 protein: AWSMGTGDGETQY

V gene: TRBV6-1
clone size: NA
CDR3 protein: ASTPGVGDGNQPQH

V gene: TRBV7-2
clone size: NA
CDR3 protein: ASSLGGRRGETQY

V gene: TRBV27
clone size: NA
CDR3 protein: ASSAGMAGGRNTEAF

V gene: TRBV7-9
clone size: few
CDR3 protein: ASSLARVRDSPLH

V gene: TRBV7-2
clone size: NA
CDR3 protein: ASQPAGDPDTQY

V gene: TRBV7-2
clone size: few
CDR3 protein: ASSSWDRGNQPQH

V gene: TRBV7-3
clone size: few
CDR3 protein: ASSPGGQNTEAF

V gene: TRBV6-2/TRBV6-3
clone size: NA
CDR3 protein: ASKSLEVGEQY

V gene: TRBV15
clone size: NA
CDR3 protein: ATSRDRGTGSYGYT

V gene: TRBV18
clone size: NA
CDR3 protein: ASSPKRLAVTDTQY

V gene: TRBV20-1
clone size: NA
CDR3 protein: SARSGTSDFYEQY

V gene: TRBV28
clone size: few
CDR3 protein: ASSLLPGQVNSPLH

V gene: TRBV7-8
clone size: NA
CDR3 protein: ASSLVFGVFSNQPQH